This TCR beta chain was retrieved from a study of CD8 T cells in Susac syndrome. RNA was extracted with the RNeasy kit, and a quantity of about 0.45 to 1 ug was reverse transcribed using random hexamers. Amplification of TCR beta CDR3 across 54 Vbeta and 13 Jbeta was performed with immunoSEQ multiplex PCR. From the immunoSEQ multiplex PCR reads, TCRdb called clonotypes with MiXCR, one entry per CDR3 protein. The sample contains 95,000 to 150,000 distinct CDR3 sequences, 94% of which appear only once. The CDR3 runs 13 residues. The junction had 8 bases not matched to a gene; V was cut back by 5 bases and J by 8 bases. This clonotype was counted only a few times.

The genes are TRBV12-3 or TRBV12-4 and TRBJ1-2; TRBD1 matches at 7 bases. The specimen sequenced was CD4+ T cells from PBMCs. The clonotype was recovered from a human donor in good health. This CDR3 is CASSLRTGGGYTF. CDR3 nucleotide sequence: TGTGCCAGCAGTCTCCGGACAGGAGGAGGCTACACCTTC.